The 10 T cell receptor beta chains presented below share a single source sample, sequenced in a study of blood T cell repertoires in COVID-19. Using immunoSEQ multiplex PCR, the repertoire was profiled, and TCRdb retains in-frame clones only, with some absent. The repertoire holds about 330,000 clones, with about 87% as singletons. Sequencing was done on a sample of peripheral blood. These receptors all stem from a man younger than 40 with COVID-19, enrolled during active disease.

As DNA, the CDR3 is TGTGCCAGCAGTCTCAGCGGAGCGGGGAGCAACGAGCAGTACTTC. Translating it yields CASSLSGAGSNEQYF. The chain is built from TRBV28 and TRBJ2-7; the match to TRBD2 covers 7 bases. The CDR3 runs 15 residues. J gave up 5 bases and V 5 bases, and 12 bases lay outside the gene matches. Looked up from germline, CDR1 is MDHEN and CDR2 is SYDVKM.

V is TRBV14 and J is TRBJ1-5; D possibly corresponds to TRBD1 (6 bases). The CDR3 runs to 16 residues. The germline CDR1 and CDR2 sequences are SGHDN and FVKESK. The V gene lost 4 bases and the J gene lost 3 bases, with 16 bases spanning the gap. Here the CDR3 DNA reads TGTGCCAGCAGCCCACACGGTCAGGGGACCAATCAGCCCCAGCATTTT. Protein: CASSPHGQGTNQPQHF.

J is TRBJ2-1 and V is TRBV29-1, with TRBD2 identical over 10 bases. CDR3 size: 17 residues. V was pared by 7 bases and J by 0 bases, with 12 bases of the junction left unmatched. Germline CDR1 is SQVTM and CDR2 is ANQGSEA. CDR3 DNA sequence: TGCAGCGCCCGCCGAGGGGTAGCGGGAGGCTCCTACAATGAGCAGTTCTTC. Amino acids: CSARRGVAGGSYNEQFF.

V and J are TRBV5-1 and TRBJ1-2, with 7 positions matching TRBD1. V was clipped by 0 bases and J by 3 bases; unmatched bases: 8. The CDR3 loop spans 16 amino acids. Per the germline V gene, CDR1 is SGHRS and CDR2 is YFSETQ. As DNA, the CDR3 is TGCGCCAGCAGCTTGGCCTTTCCAGGACAGGACTATGGCTACACCTTC. Translating gives CASSLAFPGQDYGYTF.

The chain recombines TRBV27 with TRBJ1-5; D might be TRBD1 (5 bases). This CDR3 is 14 amino acids long. Per germline, CDR1 MNHEY and CDR2 SMNVEV (reference sequence). Between the trimmed V and J ends, which lost 2 bases and 6 bases, there was a span of 11 bases. The CDR3 region has the DNA TGTGCCAGCAGTTTAGTGGCCCAGGGTCAGCCCCAGCATTTT. It encodes CASSLVAQGQPQHF.

The CDR3 reads CASSASGQPYNSPLHF. The CDR3 DNA reads as TGTGCCAGCAGCGCCTCGGGACAACCTTATAATTCACCCCTCCACTTT. V gene TRBV9 combines with J gene TRBJ1-6, with D perhaps matching TRBD1 (6 bases). Germline CDR1 SGDLS, CDR2 YYNGEE. Trimming shortened V by 3 bases and J by 4 bases, and 14 bases separated the two germline ends. The length of the CDR3 is 16 residues.

This clone appeared a single time. CDR3 amino acids: CASSYSASGKEEQYF. For the CDR3, the DNA is TGTGCCAGCAGTTACTCTGCTAGCGGGAAGGAGGAGCAGTACTTC. This chain uses TRBV6-5 with TRBJ2-7; 9 bases are shared with TRBD2. The germline gives CDR1 MNHEY, CDR2 SVGAGI. Germline trimming cut 0 bases from V and 7 bases from J; bases unmatched to any gene: 7. The CDR3 loop spans 15 amino acids.

This chain connects TRBV6-4 to TRBJ2-5; possible D gene TRBD1, 7 bases. This CDR3 region has 15 residues. Trimming removed 2 bases from V and 4 bases from J, with 14 bases in between. Germline V lookup: CDR1 MRHNA, CDR2 SNTAGT. The CDR3 nucleotides are TGTGCCAGCAGTGACCAGGGGGGAGGCCGAGAGACCCAGTACTTC. It specifies CASSDQGGGRETQYF.

This chain links TRBV5-4 with TRBJ2-2; TRBD2 aligns across 14 bases. Per the germline V gene, CDR1 is SGHNT and CDR2 is YYREEE (reference sequence). J gave up 4 bases and V 0 bases, and 5 bases lay outside the gene matches. The CDR3 has 18 amino acids. The CDR3 DNA follows: TGTGCCAGCAGCTTGGGACTAGCGGGAGGGCCCGGCACCGGGGAGCTGTTTTTT. Residues: CASSLGLAGGPGTGELFF.

This chain uses TRBV5-1 with TRBJ2-4; 10 nucleotides agree with TRBD1. J lost 4 bases, V lost 0 bases, and 1 base had no gene match. The CDR3 has 15 amino acids. The germline V gene encodes CDR1 SGHRS and CDR2 YFSETQ. The CDR3 region has the DNA TGCGCCAGCAGCTTGGCGGGACAGGGGAAAAACATTCAGTACTTC. This codes for CASSLAGQGKNIQYF.